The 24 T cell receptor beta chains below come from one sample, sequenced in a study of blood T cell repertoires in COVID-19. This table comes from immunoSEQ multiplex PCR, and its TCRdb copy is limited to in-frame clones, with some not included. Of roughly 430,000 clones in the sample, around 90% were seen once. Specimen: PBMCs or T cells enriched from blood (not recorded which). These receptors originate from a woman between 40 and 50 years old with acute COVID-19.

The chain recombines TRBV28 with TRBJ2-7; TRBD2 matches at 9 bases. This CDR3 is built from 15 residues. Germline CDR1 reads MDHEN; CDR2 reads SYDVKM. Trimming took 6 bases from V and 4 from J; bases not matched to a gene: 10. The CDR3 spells CASSSPTSGGYEQYF. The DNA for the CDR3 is TGTGCCAGCAGCTCGCCCACCAGCGGGGGGTACGAGCAGTACTTC.

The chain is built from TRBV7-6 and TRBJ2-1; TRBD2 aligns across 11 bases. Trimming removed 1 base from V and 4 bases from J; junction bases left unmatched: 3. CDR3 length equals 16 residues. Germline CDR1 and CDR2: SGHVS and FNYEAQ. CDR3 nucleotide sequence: TGTGCCAGCAGCTTAGTTCTAGCGGGGGGATACAATGAGCAGTTCTTC. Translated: CASSLVLAGGYNEQFF. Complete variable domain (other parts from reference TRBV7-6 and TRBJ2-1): GAGVSQSPRYKVTKRGQDVALRCDPISGHVSLYWYRQALGQGPEFLTYFNYEAQQDKSGLPNDRFSAERPEGSISTLTIQRTEQRDSAMYRCASSLVLAGGYNEQFFGPGTRLTVL.

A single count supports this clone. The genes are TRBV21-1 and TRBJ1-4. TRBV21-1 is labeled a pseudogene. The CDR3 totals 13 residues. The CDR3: CASSRKGGGKLFF. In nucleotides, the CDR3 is TGTGCCAGCAGCAGGAAAGGGGGGGGAAAACTGTTTTTT.

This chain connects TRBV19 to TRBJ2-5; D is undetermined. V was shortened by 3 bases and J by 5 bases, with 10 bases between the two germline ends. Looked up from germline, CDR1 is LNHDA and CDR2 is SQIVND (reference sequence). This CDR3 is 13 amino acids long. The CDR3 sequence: CASSIPERETQYF. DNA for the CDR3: TGTGCCAGTAGTATCCCCGAGAGGGAGACCCAGTACTTC. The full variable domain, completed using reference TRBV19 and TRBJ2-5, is DGGITQSPKYLFRKEGQNVTLSCEQNLNHDAMYWYRQDPGQGLRLIYYSQIVNDFQKGDIAEGYSVSREKKESFPLTVTSAQKNPTAFYLCASSIPERETQYFGPGTRLLVL.

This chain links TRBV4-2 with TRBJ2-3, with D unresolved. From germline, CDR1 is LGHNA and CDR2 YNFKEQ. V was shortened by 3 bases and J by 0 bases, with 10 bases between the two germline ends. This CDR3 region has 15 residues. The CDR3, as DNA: TGTGCCAGCAGCCACAAGTGGCAGAGCACAGATACGCAGTATTTT. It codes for CASSHKWQSTDTQYF.

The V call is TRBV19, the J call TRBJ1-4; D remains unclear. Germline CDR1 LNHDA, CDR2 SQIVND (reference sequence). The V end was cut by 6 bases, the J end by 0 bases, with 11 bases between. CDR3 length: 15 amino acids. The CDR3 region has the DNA TGTGCCAGTAGGGGCTTCCATGCAACTAATGAAAAACTGTTTTTT. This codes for CASRGFHATNEKLFF. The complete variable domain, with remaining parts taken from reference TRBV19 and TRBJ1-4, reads DGGITQSPKYLFRKEGQNVTLSCEQNLNHDAMYWYRQDPGQGLRLIYYSQIVNDFQKGDIAEGYSVSREKKESFPLTVTSAQKNPTAFYLCASRGFHATNEKLFFGSGTQLSVL.

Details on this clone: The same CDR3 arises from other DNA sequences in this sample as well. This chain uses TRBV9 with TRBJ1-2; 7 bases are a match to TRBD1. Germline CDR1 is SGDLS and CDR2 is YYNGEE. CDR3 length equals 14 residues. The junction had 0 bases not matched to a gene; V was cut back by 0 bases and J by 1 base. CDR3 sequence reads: CASSVGDSNYGYTF. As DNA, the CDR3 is TGTGCCAGCAGCGTAGGGGACAGTAACTATGGCTACACCTTC. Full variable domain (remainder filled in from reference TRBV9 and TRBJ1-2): DSGVTQTPKHLITATGQRVTLRCSPRSGDLSVYWYQQSLDQGLQFLIQYYNGEERAKGNILERFSAQQFPDLHSELNLSSLELGDSALYFCASSVGDSNYGYTFGSGTRLTVV.

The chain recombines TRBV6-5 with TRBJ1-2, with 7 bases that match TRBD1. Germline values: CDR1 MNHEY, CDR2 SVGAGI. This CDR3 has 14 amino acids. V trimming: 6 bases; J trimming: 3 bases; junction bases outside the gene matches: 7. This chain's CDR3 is CASRTTGTDYGYTF. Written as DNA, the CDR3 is TGTGCCAGCAGGACGACCGGGACAGACTATGGCTACACCTTC.

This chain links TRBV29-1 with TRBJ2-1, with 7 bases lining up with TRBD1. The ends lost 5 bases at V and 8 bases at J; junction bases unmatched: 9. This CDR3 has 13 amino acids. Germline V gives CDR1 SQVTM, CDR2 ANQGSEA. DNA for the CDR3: TGCAGCGTTACCCGGACAGGTCGGGATGAGCAGTTCTTC. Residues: CSVTRTGRDEQFF.

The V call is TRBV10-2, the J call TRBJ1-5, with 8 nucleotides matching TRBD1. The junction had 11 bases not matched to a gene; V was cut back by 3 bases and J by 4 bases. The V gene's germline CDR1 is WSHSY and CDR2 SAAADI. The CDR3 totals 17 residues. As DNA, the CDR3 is TGCGCCAGCAGTGAAGAAGGACAGGGAGGGGGTAATCAGCCCCAGCATTTT. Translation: CASSEEGQGGGNQPQHF.

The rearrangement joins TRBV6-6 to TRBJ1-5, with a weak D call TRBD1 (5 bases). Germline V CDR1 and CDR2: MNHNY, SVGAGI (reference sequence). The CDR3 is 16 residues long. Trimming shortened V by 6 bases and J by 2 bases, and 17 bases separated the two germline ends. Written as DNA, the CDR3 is TGTGCCAGCAGCGAGGCGACAGTATTTGGCAATCAGCCCCAGCATTTT. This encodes CASSEATVFGNQPQHF.

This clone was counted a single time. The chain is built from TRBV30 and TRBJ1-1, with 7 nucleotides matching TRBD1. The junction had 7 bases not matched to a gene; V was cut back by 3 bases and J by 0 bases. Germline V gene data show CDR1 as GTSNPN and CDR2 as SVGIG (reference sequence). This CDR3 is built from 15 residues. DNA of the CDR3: TGTGCCTGGAGAGGGGACAGATTCATGAACACTGAAGCTTTCTTT. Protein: CAWRGDRFMNTEAFF.

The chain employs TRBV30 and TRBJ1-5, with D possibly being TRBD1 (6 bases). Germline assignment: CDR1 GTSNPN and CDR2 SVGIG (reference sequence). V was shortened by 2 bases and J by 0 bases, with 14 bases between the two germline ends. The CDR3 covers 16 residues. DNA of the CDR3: TGTGCCTGGAGTTTAGGACAGTTTTATAGCAATCAGCCCCAGCATTTT. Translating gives CAWSLGQFYSNQPQHF.

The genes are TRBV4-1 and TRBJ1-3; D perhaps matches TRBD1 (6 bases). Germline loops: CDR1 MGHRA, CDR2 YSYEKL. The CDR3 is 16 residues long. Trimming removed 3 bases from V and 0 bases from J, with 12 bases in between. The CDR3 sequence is CASSHNRALSGNTIYF. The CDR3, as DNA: TGCGCCAGCAGCCACAACAGGGCCCTCTCTGGAAACACCATATATTTT.

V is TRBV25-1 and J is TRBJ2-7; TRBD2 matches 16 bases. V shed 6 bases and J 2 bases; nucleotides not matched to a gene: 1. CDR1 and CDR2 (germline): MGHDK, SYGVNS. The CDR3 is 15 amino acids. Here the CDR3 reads CASRGTSGGAYEQYF. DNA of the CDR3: TGTGCCAGCAGAGGGACTAGCGGGGGGGCCTACGAGCAGTACTTC.

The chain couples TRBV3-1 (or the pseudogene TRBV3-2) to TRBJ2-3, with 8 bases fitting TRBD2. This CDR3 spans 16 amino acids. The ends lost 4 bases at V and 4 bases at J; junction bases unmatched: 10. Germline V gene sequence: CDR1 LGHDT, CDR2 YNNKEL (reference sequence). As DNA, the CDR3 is TGTGCCAGCAGCCCCCGGGACGGGAGGGATCCAGATACGCAGTATTTT. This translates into CASSPRDGRDPDTQYF.

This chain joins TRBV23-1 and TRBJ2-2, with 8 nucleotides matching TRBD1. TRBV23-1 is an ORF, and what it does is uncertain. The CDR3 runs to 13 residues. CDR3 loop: CAHNRGFTGELFF. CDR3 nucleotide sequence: TGCGCTCACAACAGGGGGTTCACCGGGGAGCTGTTTTTT.

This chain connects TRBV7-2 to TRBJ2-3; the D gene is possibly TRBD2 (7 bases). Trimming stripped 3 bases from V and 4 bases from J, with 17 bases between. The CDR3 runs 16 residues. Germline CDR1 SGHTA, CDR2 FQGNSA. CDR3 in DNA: TGTGCCAGCAGCTTCCTGGTGGGGGGGGCCGCAGATACGCAGTATTTT. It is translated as CASSFLVGGAADTQYF.

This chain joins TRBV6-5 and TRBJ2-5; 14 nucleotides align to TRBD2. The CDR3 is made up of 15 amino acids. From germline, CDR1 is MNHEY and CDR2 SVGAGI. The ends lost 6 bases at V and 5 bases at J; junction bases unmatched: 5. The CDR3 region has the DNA TGTGCCAGCAGCCGACTAGCGGGGGGGCAGGAGACCCAGTACTTC. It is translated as CASSRLAGGQETQYF.

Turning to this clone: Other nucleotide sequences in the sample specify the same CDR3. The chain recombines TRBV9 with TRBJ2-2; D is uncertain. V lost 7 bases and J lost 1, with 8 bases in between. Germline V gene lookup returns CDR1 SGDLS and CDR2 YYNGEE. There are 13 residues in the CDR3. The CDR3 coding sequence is TGTGCCAGCGGTAGAGGGAACACCGGGGAGCTGTTTTTT. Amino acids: CASGRGNTGELFF.

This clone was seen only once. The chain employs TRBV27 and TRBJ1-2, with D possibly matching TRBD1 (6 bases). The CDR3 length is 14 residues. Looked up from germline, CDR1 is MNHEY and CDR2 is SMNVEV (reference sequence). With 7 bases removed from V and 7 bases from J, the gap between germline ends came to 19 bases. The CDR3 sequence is CASKTGTPTGGYTF. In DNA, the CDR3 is TGTGCCAGCAAAACCGGGACACCGACCGGTGGCTACACCTTC.

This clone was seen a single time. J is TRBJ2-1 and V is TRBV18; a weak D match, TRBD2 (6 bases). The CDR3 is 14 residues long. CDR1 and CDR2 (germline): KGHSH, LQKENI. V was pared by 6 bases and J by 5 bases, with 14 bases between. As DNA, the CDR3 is TGTGCCAGCTCGGCTAGCGTTGGGGACAATGAGCAGTTCTTC. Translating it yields CASSASVGDNEQFF.

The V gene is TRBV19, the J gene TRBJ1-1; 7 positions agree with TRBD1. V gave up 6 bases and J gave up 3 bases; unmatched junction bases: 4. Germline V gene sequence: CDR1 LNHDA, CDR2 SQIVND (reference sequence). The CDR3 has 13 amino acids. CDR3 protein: CASRTDRDTEAFF. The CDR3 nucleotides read TGTGCCAGTAGAACAGACAGGGACACTGAAGCTTTCTTT.

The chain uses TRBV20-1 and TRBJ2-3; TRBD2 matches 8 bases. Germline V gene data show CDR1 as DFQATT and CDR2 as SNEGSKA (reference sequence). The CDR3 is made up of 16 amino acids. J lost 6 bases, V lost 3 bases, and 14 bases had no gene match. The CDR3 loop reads CSASPQSGGILDTQYF. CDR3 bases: TGCAGTGCTAGTCCCCAGAGCGGGGGAATCCTGGATACGCAGTATTTT.